Following are 4 T cell receptor beta chains from one sample sequenced in a study of shared clonotypes between healthy human individuals. TCRdb keeps only in-frame clones here, not all; method: immunoSEQ multiplex PCR. The table has 490,000 or so clones, around 80% seen once. Sample: PBMCs. These receptors all stem from a woman in her thirties or forties in good health. Some clones in this sample may be carry-over from other donors' samples.

This chain links TRBV29-1 with TRBJ2-3; tentative D call: TRBD2 (7 bases). The germline CDR1 and CDR2 sequences are SQVTM and ANQGSEA. Trimming left V 6 bases short and J 7 bases short, with 20 bases between. The CDR3 has 14 amino acids. The chain's CDR3 is CSVGGGGSFNTQYF. The DNA for the CDR3 is TGCAGCGTGGGGGGAGGGGGTTCTTTTAATACGCAGTATTTT.

This chain uses TRBV7-8 with TRBJ1-5; 10 bases align to TRBD1. With V trimmed by 4 bases and J by 7 bases, 4 bases remained unmatched. The length of the CDR3 is 14 residues. Germline V lookup: CDR1 SGHVS, CDR2 FQNEAQ. The CDR3 spells CASSSEDRGQPQHF. The CDR3 DNA reads TGTGCCAGCAGCTCCGAGGACAGGGGGCAGCCCCAGCATTTT.

Notes on this clone: One junction end disagrees with the germline gene, perhaps due to a read error. The sample contains more than one DNA sequence encoding this CDR3. The chain combines TRBV4-2 with TRBJ2-2; possible D gene TRBD2, 6 bases. The CDR3 totals 20 residues. Looked up from germline, CDR1 is LGHNA and CDR2 is YNFKEQ. The CDR3 spells CASSHWSAGRITPNTGELFF. The CDR3, as DNA: TGTGCCAGTAGCCATTGGTCGGCGGGACGGATTACTCCGAACACCGGGGAGCTGTTTTTT.

The chain couples TRBV10-3 to TRBJ2-5; a possible D gene is TRBD2 (6 bases). The length of the CDR3 is 14 residues. CDR1 and CDR2 from the germline V gene are ENHRY and SYGVKD. Trimming pared 0 bases from V and 5 bases from J, leaving 10 bases between. The CDR3 loop reads CAISESGGTETQYF. The DNA of the CDR3 is TGTGCCATCAGTGAGTCCGGCGGGACCGAGACCCAGTACTTC.